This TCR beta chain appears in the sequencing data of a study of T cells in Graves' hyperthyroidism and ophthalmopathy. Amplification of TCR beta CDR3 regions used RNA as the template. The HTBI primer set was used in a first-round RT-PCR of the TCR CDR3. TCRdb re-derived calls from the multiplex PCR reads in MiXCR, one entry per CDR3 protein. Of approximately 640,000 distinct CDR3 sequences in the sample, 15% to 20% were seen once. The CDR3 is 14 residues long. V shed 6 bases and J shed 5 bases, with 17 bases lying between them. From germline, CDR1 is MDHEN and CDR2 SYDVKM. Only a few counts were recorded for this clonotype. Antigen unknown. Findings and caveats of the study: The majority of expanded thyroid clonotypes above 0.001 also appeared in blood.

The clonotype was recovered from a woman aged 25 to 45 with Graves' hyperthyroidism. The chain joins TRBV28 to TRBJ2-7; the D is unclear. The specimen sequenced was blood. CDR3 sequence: CASRPLFRPDEQYF. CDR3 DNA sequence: TGTGCCAGCAGACCCCTCTTCAGGCCAGACGAGCAGTACTTC. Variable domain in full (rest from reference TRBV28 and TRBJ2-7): DVKVTQSSRYLVKRTGEKVFLECVQDMDHENMFWYRQDPGLGLRLIYFSYDVKMKEKGDIPEGYSVSREKKERFSLILESASTNQTSMYLCASRPLFRPDEQYFGPGTRLTVT.